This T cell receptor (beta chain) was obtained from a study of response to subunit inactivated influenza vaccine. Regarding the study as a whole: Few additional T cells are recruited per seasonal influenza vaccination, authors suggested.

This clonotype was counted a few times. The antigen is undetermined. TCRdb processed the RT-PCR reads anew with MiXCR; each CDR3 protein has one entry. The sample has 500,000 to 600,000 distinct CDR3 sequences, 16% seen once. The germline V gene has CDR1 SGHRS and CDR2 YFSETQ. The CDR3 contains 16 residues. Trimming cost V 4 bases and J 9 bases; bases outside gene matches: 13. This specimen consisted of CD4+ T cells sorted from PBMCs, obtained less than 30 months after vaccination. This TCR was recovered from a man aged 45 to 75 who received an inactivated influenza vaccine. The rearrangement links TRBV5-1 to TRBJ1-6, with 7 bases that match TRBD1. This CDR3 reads CASSLQGPVTGSPLHF. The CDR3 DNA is TGCGCCAGCAGCCTACAGGGGCCCGTCACGGGTTCACCCCTCCACTTT.